This TCR beta chain was identified in a study of T cells in Graves' hyperthyroidism and ophthalmopathy. There are a few counts of this clonotype. Germline lookup yields CDR1 MNHEY and CDR2 SVGAGI. The CDR3 is 14 amino acids. With 6 bases clipped from V and 5 bases from J, the junction kept 8 bases outside the gene matches. RNA transcripts were the template for amplifying TCR beta CDR3 regions. RT-PCR in the first round (using the HTBI primer set) targeted the TCR CDR3. Each CDR3 protein gets one entry after TCRdb re-called the multiplex PCR reads with MiXCR. Of a few hundred thousand distinct CDR3 sequences in the sample, 14% were seen once.

The V gene is TRBV6-5, the J gene TRBJ1-1; 8 bases are shared with TRBD1. Sequenced input: blood. The sequence came from a woman aged 25 to 45 with Graves' hyperthyroidism that later progressed to Graves' ophthalmopathy. DNA for the CDR3: TGTGCCAGCAGCCTGGACAGGGCATTAACTGAAGCTTTCTTT. Translated, it gives CASSLDRALTEAFF.